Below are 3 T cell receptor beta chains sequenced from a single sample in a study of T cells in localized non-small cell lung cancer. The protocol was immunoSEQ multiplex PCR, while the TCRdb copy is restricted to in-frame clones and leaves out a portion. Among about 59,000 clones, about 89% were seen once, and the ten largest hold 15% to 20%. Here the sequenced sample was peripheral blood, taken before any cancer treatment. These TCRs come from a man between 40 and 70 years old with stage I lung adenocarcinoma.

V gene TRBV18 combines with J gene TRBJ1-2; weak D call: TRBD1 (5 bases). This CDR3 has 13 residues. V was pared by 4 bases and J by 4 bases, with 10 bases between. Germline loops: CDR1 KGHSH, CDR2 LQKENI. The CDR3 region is CASSLTEPYGYTF. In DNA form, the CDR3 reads TGTGCCAGCTCACTGACAGAGCCCTATGGCTACACCTTC. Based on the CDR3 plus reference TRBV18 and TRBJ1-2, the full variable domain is NAGVMQNPRHLVRRRGQEARLRCSPMKGHSHVYWYRQLPEEGLKFMVYLQKENIIDESGMPKERFSAEFPKEGPSILRIQQVVRGDSAAYFCASSLTEPYGYTFGSGTRLTVV.

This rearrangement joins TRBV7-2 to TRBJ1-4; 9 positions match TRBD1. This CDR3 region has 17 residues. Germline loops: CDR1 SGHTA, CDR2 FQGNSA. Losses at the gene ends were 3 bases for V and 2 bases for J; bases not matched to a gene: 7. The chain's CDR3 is CASSLGQGGTTNEKLFF. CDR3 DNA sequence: TGTGCCAGCAGCTTGGGACAGGGCGGCACGACTAATGAAAAACTGTTTTTT.

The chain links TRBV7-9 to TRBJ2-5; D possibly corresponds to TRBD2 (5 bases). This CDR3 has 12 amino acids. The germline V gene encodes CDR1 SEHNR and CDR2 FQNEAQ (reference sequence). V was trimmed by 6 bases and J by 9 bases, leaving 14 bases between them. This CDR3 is CASRPDLEAQYF. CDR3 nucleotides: TGTGCCAGCAGACCGGACTTGGAGGCCCAGTACTTC.